A single sample gave rise to the 7 T cell receptor beta chains below, sequenced in a study of blood T cell repertoires in COVID-19. The method was immunoSEQ multiplex PCR; TCRdb's version includes in-frame clones alone and lacks a portion of them. The table lists 130,000 to 150,000 clones, 70% to 85% of them singletons. The sample taken for sequencing was peripheral blood. The receptors originated from a woman in her forties or fifties in a cohort sampled during active or convalescent COVID-19.

The chain links TRBV7-6 to TRBJ2-3; TRBD2 matches at 10 bases. The germline V gene has CDR1 SGHVS and CDR2 FNYEAQ. Trimming cost V 0 bases and J 1 base; bases outside gene matches: 1. The CDR3 contains 16 residues. CDR3 protein: CASSLALAGGTDTQYF. CDR3 nucleotides: TGTGCCAGCAGCTTAGCCCTAGCGGGGGGCACAGATACGCAGTATTTT.

The chain uses TRBV7-6 and TRBJ2-7; possible D gene TRBD2, 5 bases. The CDR3 sequence is 15 residues long. V dropped 1 base and J dropped 0 bases, with 10 bases sitting between them. Germline-derived CDR1 and CDR2 are SGHVS and FNYEAQ. For the CDR3, the DNA is TGTGCCAGCAGCTTAGTACCCGGGAACTCCTACGAGCAGTACTTC. It specifies CASSLVPGNSYEQYF.

The sample holds a few counts of this clone. J is TRBJ2-7 and V is TRBV2, with 7 bases identical to TRBD1. This CDR3 has 15 amino acids. Trimming cost V 6 bases and J 2 bases; bases outside gene matches: 10. Looked up from germline, CDR1 is SNHLY and CDR2 is FYNNEI. In DNA, the CDR3 is TGTGCCAGCAGCCCCCGGGACAGCGATACCTACGAGCAGTACTTC. It codes for CASSPRDSDTYEQYF.

V gene TRBV7-8 combines with J gene TRBJ1-2; D uncertain. The CDR3 is 14 amino acids. The V gene lost 1 base and the J gene lost 8 bases, with 14 bases spanning the gap. CDR1 and CDR2 from the germline V gene are SGHVS and FQNEAQ. DNA for the CDR3: TGTGCCAGCAGCTTAGACCATCTAAATCGGGGCTACACCTTC. It yields the protein CASSLDHLNRGYTF. Complete variable domain (other parts from reference TRBV7-8 and TRBJ1-2): GAGVSQSPRYKVAKRGQDVALRCDPISGHVSLFWYQQALGQGPEFLTYFQNEAQLDKSGLPSDRFFAERPEGSVSTLKIQRTQQEDSAVYLCASSLDHLNRGYTFGSGTRLTVV.

The rearrangement links TRBV15 to TRBJ2-3; D remains ambiguous. V lost 4 bases, J lost 4 bases, and 12 bases lay in between. Germline CDR1 and CDR2: LNHNV and YYDKDF (reference sequence). This CDR3 is 14 amino acids long. The CDR3 spells CATSKIPRADTQYF. The CDR3 bases are TGTGCCACCAGCAAAATTCCTCGGGCAGATACGCAGTATTTT. The complete variable domain, with remaining parts taken from reference TRBV15 and TRBJ2-3, reads DAMVIQNPRYQVTQFGKPVTLSCSQTLNHNVMYWYQQKSSQAPKLLFHYYDKDFNNEADTPDNFQSRRPNTSFCFLDIRSPGLGDTAMYLCATSKIPRADTQYFGPGTRLTVL.

The genes are TRBV5-1 and TRBJ2-3; tentative D call: TRBD1 (5 bases). V lost 4 bases, J lost 5 bases, and 11 bases lay in between. The CDR3 extends over 13 amino acids. Germline V gives CDR1 SGHRS, CDR2 YFSETQ. CDR3 coding DNA: TGCGCCAGCAGCCCCTCCCAGGGAGATACGCAGTATTTT. It encodes CASSPSQGDTQYF.

The CDR3 spells CASSLGRGSYEQYF. CDR3 DNA sequence: TGTGCCAGCAGCTTAGGCAGGGGTTCCTACGAGCAGTACTTC. The chain is built from TRBV7-9 and TRBJ2-7; tentative D call: TRBD1 (6 bases). The germline gives CDR1 SEHNR, CDR2 FQNEAQ (reference sequence). Trimming removed 1 base at V and 1 base at J, with 8 bases between. This CDR3 has 14 amino acids.